The following is a TCR beta chain sequence with its context. The data were taken from a study of OX40 agonist ivuxolimab in advanced cancers. The CDR3 sequence is 15 residues long. Trimming stripped 6 bases from V and 0 bases from J, with 9 bases between. Germline V gives CDR1 MDHEN, CDR2 SYDVKM. Here immunoSEQ multiplex PCR was the method, and the copy in TCRdb shows in-frame clones only, minus some. Of approximately 94,000 clones listed, 80% to 90% are singletons. The receptor's source is an adult with an advanced solid tumor such as melanoma, head and neck, liver or kidney cancer. Sequenced material: CD4+ or CD8+ T cells sorted from blood, taken in a trial of the OX40 agonist ivuxolimab. J is TRBJ2-6 and V is TRBV28; no clear D. The CDR3 DNA reads as TGTGCCAGCAGGCTAAGGGCCTCTGGGGCCAACGTCCTGACTTTC. Amino acid sequence: CASRLRASGANVLTF.